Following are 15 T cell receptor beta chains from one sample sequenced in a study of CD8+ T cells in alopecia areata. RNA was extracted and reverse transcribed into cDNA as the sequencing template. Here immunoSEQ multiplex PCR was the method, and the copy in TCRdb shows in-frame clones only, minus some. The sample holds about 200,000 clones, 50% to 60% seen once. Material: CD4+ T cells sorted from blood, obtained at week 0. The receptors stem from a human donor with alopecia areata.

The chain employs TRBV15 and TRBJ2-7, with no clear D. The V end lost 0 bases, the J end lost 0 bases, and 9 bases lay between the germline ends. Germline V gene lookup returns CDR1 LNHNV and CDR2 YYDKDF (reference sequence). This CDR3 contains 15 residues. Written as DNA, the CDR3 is TGTGCCACCAGCAGAGATCTCAGTAGCTCCTACGAGCAGTACTTC. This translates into CATSRDLSSSYEQYF. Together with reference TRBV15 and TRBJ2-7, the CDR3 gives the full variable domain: DAMVIQNPRYQVTQFGKPVTLSCSQTLNHNVMYWYQQKSSQAPKLLFHYYDKDFNNEADTPDNFQSRRPNTSFCFLDIRSPGLGDTAMYLCATSRDLSSSYEQYFGPGTRLTVT.

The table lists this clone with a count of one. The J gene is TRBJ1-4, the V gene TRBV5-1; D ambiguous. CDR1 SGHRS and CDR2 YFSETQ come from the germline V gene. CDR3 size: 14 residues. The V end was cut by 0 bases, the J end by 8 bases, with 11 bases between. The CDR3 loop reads CASSLGAPGEKLFF. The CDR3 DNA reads TGCGCCAGCAGCTTGGGGGCCCCGGGGGAAAAACTGTTTTTT. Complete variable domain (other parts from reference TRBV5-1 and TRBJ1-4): KAGVTQTPRYLIKTRGQQVTLSCSPISGHRSVSWYQQTPGQGLQFLFEYFSETQRNKGNFPGRFSGRQFSNSRSEMNVSTLELGDSALYLCASSLGAPGEKLFFGSGTQLSVL.

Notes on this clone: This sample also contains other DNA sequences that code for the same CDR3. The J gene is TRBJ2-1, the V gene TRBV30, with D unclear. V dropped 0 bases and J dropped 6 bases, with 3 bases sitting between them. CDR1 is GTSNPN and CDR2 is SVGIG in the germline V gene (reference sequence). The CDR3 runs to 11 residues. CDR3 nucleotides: TGTGCCTGGAGTGTAGGCAATGAGCAGTTCTTC. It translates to CAWSVGNEQFF.

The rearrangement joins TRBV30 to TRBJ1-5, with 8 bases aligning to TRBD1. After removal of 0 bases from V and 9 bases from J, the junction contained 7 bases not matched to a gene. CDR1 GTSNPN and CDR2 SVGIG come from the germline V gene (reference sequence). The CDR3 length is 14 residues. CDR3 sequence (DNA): TGTGCCTGGAGTGTACGGACAGGGTCGGCGCCCCAGCATTTT. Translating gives CAWSVRTGSAPQHF. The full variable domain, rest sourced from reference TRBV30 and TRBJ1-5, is SQTIHQWPATLVQPVGSPLSLECTVEGTSNPNLYWYRQAAGRGLQLLFYSVGIGQISSEVPQNLSASRPQDRQFILSSKKLLLSDSGFYLCAWSVRTGSAPQHFGDGTRLSIL.

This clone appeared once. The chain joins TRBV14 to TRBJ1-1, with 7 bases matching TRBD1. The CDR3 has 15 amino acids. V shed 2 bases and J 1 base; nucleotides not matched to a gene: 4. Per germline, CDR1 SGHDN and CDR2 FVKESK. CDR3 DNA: TGTGCCAGCAGCCAACTGAACAGGGGGAACACTGAAGCTTTCTTT. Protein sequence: CASSQLNRGNTEAFF.

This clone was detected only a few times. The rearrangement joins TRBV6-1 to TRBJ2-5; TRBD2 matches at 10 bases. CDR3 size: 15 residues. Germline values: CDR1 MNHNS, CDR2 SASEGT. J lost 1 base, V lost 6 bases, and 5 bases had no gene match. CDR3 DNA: TGTGCCAGCAGGGGACGGACTAGCGGCCAAGAGACCCAGTACTTC. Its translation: CASRGRTSGQETQYF.

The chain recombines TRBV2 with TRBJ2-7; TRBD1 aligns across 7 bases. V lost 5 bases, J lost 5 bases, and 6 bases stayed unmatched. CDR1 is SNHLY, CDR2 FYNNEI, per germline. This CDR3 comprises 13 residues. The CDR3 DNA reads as TGTGCCAGCAGTCACAGGGGTCCTGACGAGCAGTACTTC. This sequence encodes CASSHRGPDEQYF.

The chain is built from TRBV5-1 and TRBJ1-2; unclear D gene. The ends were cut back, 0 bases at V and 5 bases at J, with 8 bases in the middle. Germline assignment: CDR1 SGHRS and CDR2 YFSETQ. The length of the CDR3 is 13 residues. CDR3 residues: CASSLDGRYGYTF. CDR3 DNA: TGCGCCAGCAGCTTGGACGGCCGATATGGCTACACCTTC.

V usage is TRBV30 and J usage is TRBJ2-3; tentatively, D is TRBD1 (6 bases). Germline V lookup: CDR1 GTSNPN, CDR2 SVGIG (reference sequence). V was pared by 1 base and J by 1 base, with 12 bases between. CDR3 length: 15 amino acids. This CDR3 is CAWSATGSGTDTQYF. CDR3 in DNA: TGTGCCTGGAGTGCAACAGGGTCCGGCACAGATACGCAGTATTTT. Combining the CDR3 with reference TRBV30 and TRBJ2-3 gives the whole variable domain SQTIHQWPATLVQPVGSPLSLECTVEGTSNPNLYWYRQAAGRGLQLLFYSVGIGQISSEVPQNLSASRPQDRQFILSSKKLLLSDSGFYLCAWSATGSGTDTQYFGPGTRLTVL.

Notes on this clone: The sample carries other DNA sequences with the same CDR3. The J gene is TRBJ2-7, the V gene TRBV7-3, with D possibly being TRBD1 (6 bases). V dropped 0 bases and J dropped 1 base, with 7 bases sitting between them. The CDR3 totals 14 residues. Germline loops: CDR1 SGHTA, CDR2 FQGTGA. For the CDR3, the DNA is TGTGCCAGCAGCTTAACGGACAGTTCCTACGAGCAGTACTTC. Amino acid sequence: CASSLTDSSYEQYF.

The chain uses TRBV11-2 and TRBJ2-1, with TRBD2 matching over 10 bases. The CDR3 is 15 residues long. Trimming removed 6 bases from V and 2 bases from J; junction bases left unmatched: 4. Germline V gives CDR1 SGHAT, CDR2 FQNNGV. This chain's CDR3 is CASRTGLAAYNEQFF. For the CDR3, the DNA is TGTGCCAGCAGAACCGGACTAGCGGCCTACAATGAGCAGTTCTTC.

CDR3 nucleotide sequence: TGTGCCTGGAACCTGGGGACAGGCCGCCTCGAGCAGTACTTC. It translates to CAWNLGTGRLEQYF. V is TRBV30 and J is TRBJ2-7, with 8 bases fitting TRBD1. V dropped 4 bases and J dropped 6; count of bases not matched to a gene: 11. CDR1 is GTSNPN, CDR2 SVGIG, per germline (reference sequence). The CDR3 length is 14 residues.

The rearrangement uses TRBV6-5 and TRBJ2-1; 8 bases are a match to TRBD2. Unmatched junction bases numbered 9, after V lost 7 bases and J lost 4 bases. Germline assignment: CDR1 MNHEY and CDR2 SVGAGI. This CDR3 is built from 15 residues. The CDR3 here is CASKRRGDLYNEQFF. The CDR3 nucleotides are TGTGCCAGCAAACGGCGGGGGGACTTGTACAATGAGCAGTTCTTC.

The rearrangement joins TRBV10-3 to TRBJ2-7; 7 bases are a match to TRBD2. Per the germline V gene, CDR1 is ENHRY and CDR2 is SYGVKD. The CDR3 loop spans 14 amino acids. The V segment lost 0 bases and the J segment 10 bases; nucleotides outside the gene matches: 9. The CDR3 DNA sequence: TGTGCCATCAGTGAGTCTTGGGAGCTAGCGGACCAGTACTTC. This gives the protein CAISESWELADQYF.

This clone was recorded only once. The CDR3 here is CASSQAASGLNEQFF. The CDR3 DNA reads as TGCGCCAGCAGCCAAGCCGCGAGCGGCCTGAATGAGCAGTTCTTC. The chain uses TRBV4-1 and TRBJ2-1; the D gene is possibly TRBD2 (5 bases). CDR1 MGHRA and CDR2 YSYEKL come from the germline V gene. The CDR3 loop spans 15 amino acids. The V end lost 1 base, the J end lost 7 bases, and 14 bases lay between the germline ends.